This T cell receptor (beta chain) was documented in a study of Ad26.COV2.S vaccination and SARS-CoV-2 variants. As for the study in general: Ad26.COV2.S shots went into the muscle once or twice, 56 days apart. The study's findings and limits: An underestimation of total T cell responses may have resulted from the TCR breadth and depth analyses.

Treatment meaning: roughly 20 received Ad26.COV2.S at low or high dose, single or two shots; about 5 received placebo; per-sample allocation not given. Samples analyzed were those drawn on day 63 after the first vaccine or placebo injection. The germline V gene encodes CDR1 LGHNA and CDR2 YSLEER. V shed 1 base and J shed 8 bases, with 23 bases lying between them. This CDR3 spans 17 amino acids. Sequencing was performed with immunoSEQ multiplex PCR; in TCRdb, only in-frame clones are kept and a portion is missing. The table records 300,000 to 450,000 clones, about 88% of them present only once. To note about this clone: The target antigen is unknown.

This specimen was peripheral blood, taken in a trial of Ad26.COV2.S vaccine versus placebo. This clonotype originated in a person aged 18 to 59 who received the Ad26.COV2.S COVID-19 vaccine or a placebo. The chain has TRBV4-3 and TRBJ1-2, with D unresolved. The CDR3 sequence is CASSQVAPAQTVYGYTF. The CDR3 nucleotides are TGCGCCAGCAGCCAAGTCGCCCCGGCGCAGACCGTATACGGCTACACCTTC.